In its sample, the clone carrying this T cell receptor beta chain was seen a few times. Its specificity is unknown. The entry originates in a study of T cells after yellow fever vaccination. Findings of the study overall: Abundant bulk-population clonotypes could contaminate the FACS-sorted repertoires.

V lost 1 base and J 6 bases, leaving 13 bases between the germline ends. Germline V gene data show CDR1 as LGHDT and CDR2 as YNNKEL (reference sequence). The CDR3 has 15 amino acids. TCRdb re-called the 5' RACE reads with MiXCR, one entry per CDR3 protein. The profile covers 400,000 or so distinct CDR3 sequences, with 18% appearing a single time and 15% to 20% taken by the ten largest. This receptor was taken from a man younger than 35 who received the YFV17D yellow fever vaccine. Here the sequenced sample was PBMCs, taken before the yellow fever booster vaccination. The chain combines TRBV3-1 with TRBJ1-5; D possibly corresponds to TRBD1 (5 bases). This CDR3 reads CASSQARTGTQPQHF. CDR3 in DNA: TGTGCCAGCAGCCAAGCTCGGACGGGGACTCAGCCCCAGCATTTT.